One sample yielded the 32 T cell receptor beta chains listed below, sequenced in a study of OX40 agonist ivuxolimab in advanced cancers. TCRdb keeps only in-frame clones here, not all; method: immunoSEQ multiplex PCR. Found here are 20,000 to 30,000 clones, 88% of them singletons; the top ten hold approximately 23%. The starting material was CD4+ or CD8+ T cells sorted from blood, obtained in a trial of the OX40 agonist ivuxolimab. The receptors derive from an adult with an advanced solid tumor such as melanoma, head and neck, liver or kidney cancer.

This clone was picked up a small number of times. J is TRBJ2-2 and V is TRBV4-1; D ambiguous. Between the trimmed V and J ends, which lost 0 bases and 6 bases, there was a span of 5 bases. The germline gives CDR1 MGHRA, CDR2 YSYEKL. This CDR3 region has 13 residues. The CDR3 reads CASSQDLSGELFF. The CDR3 DNA is TGCGCCAGCAGCCAAGATCTGTCCGGGGAGCTGTTTTTT.

The chain joins TRBV15 to TRBJ2-7; no firm D call. The V end was cut by 3 bases, the J end by 2 bases, with 5 bases between. The length of the CDR3 is 12 residues. Germline V CDR1 and CDR2: LNHNV, YYDKDF (reference sequence). The CDR3 sequence: CATSSPPYEQYF. The CDR3 DNA is TGTGCCACCAGCAGTCCCCCCTACGAGCAGTACTTC.

This chain links TRBV7-9 with TRBJ1-1; possible D gene TRBD1, 5 bases. CDR1 and CDR2 from the germline V gene are SEHNR and FQNEAQ (reference sequence). The CDR3 is made up of 12 amino acids. V shed 9 bases and J shed 5 bases, with 13 bases lying between them. The chain's CDR3 is CASTDGGTEAFF. DNA for the CDR3: TGTGCCAGTACCGACGGGGGGACTGAAGCTTTCTTT.

The chain recombines TRBV15 with TRBJ2-1; 10 bases are a match to TRBD1. CDR1 is LNHNV, CDR2 YYDKDF, per germline (reference sequence). Trimming cost V 7 bases and J 3 bases; bases outside gene matches: 3. The CDR3 extends over 14 amino acids. CDR3 nucleotides: TGTGCCACCACGGGACAGGGGAACTACAATGAGCAGTTCTTC. Encoded protein: CATTGQGNYNEQFF.

The chain links TRBV7-9 to TRBJ2-3; D call uncertain. Per the germline V gene, CDR1 is SEHNR and CDR2 is FQNEAQ (reference sequence). The CDR3 consists of 14 residues. The V and J ends lost 2 bases and 0 bases respectively, with 6 bases between them. The CDR3 DNA reads TGTGCCAGCAGCTTAATTTCCAGCACAGATACGCAGTATTTT. Translation gives CASSLISSTDTQYF.

The chain has TRBV12-2 and TRBJ1-6; the table's D call, TRBD1, was not checked against the DNA. TRBV12-2 is a pseudogene segment. The CDR3 sequence is 15 residues long. This CDR3 reads CASRFEQGFGSPLHF. The CDR3 bases are TGTGCAAGTCGCTTCGAACAGGGTTTTGGGTCACCCCTCCACTTT.

The chain carries TRBV4-3 and TRBJ2-2; 8 bases are a match to TRBD1. This CDR3 comprises 14 residues. Unmatched junction bases numbered 4, after V lost 1 base and J lost 9 bases. CDR1 is LGHNA, CDR2 YSLEER, per germline. The CDR3 sequence: CASSQGTGTRELFF. DNA for the CDR3: TGCGCCAGCAGCCAAGGGACAGGGACCCGGGAGCTGTTTTTT.

This chain uses TRBV7-8 with TRBJ2-3, with D possibly called TRBD1 or TRBD2 (5 bases each). Trimming pared 2 bases from V and 0 bases from J, leaving 18 bases between. Germline-derived CDR1 and CDR2 are SGHVS and FQNEAQ. The CDR3 is 18 residues long. CDR3 residues: CASSLRDEEYISTDTQYF. CDR3 DNA sequence: TGTGCCAGCAGCTTAAGGGACGAGGAATATATTAGCACAGATACGCAGTATTTT.

This clone came up once. The V and J genes are TRBV4-3 and TRBJ1-3; no clear D gene. Germline V gene sequence: CDR1 LGHNA, CDR2 YSLEER. Between the trimmed V and J ends, which lost 0 bases and 0 bases, there was a span of 6 bases. The CDR3 is made up of 15 amino acids. Here the CDR3 DNA reads TGCGCCAGCAGCCAAGACAGGCTCTCTGGAAACACCATATATTTT. It specifies CASSQDRLSGNTIYF.

The rearrangement joins TRBV10-3 to TRBJ2-2; D uncertain. Trimming cost V 4 bases and J 0 bases, with 12 bases left between them. Germline V gene lookup returns CDR1 ENHRY and CDR2 SYGVKD. CDR3 length: 16 amino acids. CDR3 sequence: CAISGDLSANTGELFF. The CDR3, as DNA: TGTGCCATCAGTGGTGATTTATCCGCGAACACCGGGGAGCTGTTTTTT.

The gene calls are TRBV10-1 and TRBJ2-1, with TRBD1 as a possible D gene (6 bases). Trimming removed 4 bases from V and 3 bases from J, with 10 bases in between. The CDR3 consists of 14 residues. CDR1 is WNHNN and CDR2 is SYGVQD in the germline V gene (reference sequence). The CDR3 reads CASSGGTNYNEQFF. CDR3 sequence (DNA): TGCGCCAGCAGTGGAGGGACAAACTACAATGAGCAGTTCTTC.

The chain is built from TRBV19 and TRBJ1-5; the match to TRBD1 covers 10 bases. CDR1 and CDR2 (germline): LNHDA, SQIVND (reference sequence). The CDR3 spans 15 residues. V shed 6 bases and J 3 bases; nucleotides not matched to a gene: 5. CDR3 nucleotides: TGTGCCAGTAGGGTGGGGACAGGGGTCAATCAGCCCCAGCATTTT. Translated, it gives CASRVGTGVNQPQHF.

The chain carries TRBV9 and TRBJ1-2; maybe TRBD1 (5 bases). The length of the CDR3 is 12 residues. Trimming took off 4 bases at V and 9 bases at J, with 13 bases between the two ends. Germline V CDR1 and CDR2: SGDLS, YYNGEE. The CDR3 loop is CASSSQGTRYTF. CDR3 DNA sequence: TGTGCCAGCAGCTCTCAGGGCACCCGCTACACCTTC.

The V gene is TRBV27, the J gene TRBJ2-1; D might be TRBD1 (5 bases). Trimming stripped 3 bases from V and 5 bases from J, with 8 bases between. In germline, CDR1 is MNHEY, CDR2 SMNVEV (reference sequence). The CDR3 sequence is 13 residues long. The CDR3 region has the DNA TGTGCCAGCAGTTTTGGGGCTAACAATGAGCAGTTCTTC. Translation: CASSFGANNEQFF.

V usage is TRBV27 and J usage is TRBJ1-4; D might be TRBD1 (6 bases). Germline CDR1 is MNHEY and CDR2 is SMNVEV (reference sequence). There are 14 residues in the CDR3. V was trimmed by 8 bases and J by 6 bases, leaving 16 bases between them. CDR3 protein: CASSEAQGHEKLFF. The CDR3 DNA reads as TGTGCCAGCTCGGAGGCGCAGGGGCATGAAAAACTGTTTTTT.

The chain recombines TRBV27 with TRBJ2-7; 7 bases match TRBD1. The germline gives CDR1 MNHEY, CDR2 SMNVEV (reference sequence). The CDR3 is 13 amino acids. After removal of 5 bases from V and 3 bases from J, the junction contained 4 bases not matched to a gene. This CDR3 reads CASSPGQDYEQYF. The CDR3, as DNA: TGTGCCAGCAGTCCCGGACAGGACTACGAGCAGTACTTC.

The chain couples TRBV5-8 to TRBJ1-1; no firm D call. CDR1 is SGHTS and CDR2 is YDEGEE in the germline V gene. Trimming shortened V by 1 base and J by 7 bases, and 11 bases separated the two germline ends. The CDR3 has 13 residues. CDR3 nucleotide sequence: TGTGCCAGCAGCTTGCCGGGGTTCAGTGAAGCTTTCTTT. The encoded protein is CASSLPGFSEAFF.

The CDR3 bases are TGTGCCAGCAGCCTTGTGGGATCGGGAAACACCATATATTTT. Amino acids: CASSLVGSGNTIYF. The chain links TRBV11-2 to TRBJ1-3; D not resolved. Germline CDR1 is SGHAT and CDR2 is FQNNGV. The V gene lost 5 bases and the J gene lost 4 bases, with 12 bases spanning the gap. This CDR3 comprises 14 residues.

The rearrangement uses TRBV7-3 and TRBJ2-1; no definite D call. The germline CDR1 and CDR2 sequences are SGHTA and FQGTGA. Deletions cut 4 bases from V and 6 bases from J, with 13 bases between. This CDR3 spans 14 amino acids. The CDR3 DNA is TGTGCCAGCAGCTCCGTGGGCGGAAGCAATGAGCAGTTCTTC. The encoded protein is CASSSVGGSNEQFF.

As regards this clone: Other DNA sequences in the sample encode the same CDR3. This chain connects TRBV19 to TRBJ2-2, with D uncertain. CDR1 is LNHDA and CDR2 is SQIVND in the germline V gene (reference sequence). V was cut by 3 bases and J by 6 bases, with 14 bases left in between. The CDR3 covers 15 residues. CDR3 sequence: CASSIGLGRSGELFF. The CDR3 coding sequence is TGTGCCAGTAGTATTGGCCTTGGGCGGTCCGGGGAGCTGTTTTTT.

The V gene is TRBV28, the J gene TRBJ2-1, with D maybe TRBD1 (5 bases). The CDR3 sequence is 13 residues long. V was shortened by 2 bases and J by 5 bases, with 7 bases between the two germline ends. From germline, CDR1 is MDHEN and CDR2 SYDVKM. The CDR3 here is CASSLGAHNEQFF. CDR3 nucleotide sequence: TGTGCCAGCAGTTTAGGGGCTCACAATGAGCAGTTCTTC.

V usage is TRBV5-6 and J usage is TRBJ2-1; 11 bases map to TRBD2. J gave up 4 bases and V 0 bases, and 6 bases lay outside the gene matches. CDR3 length equals 17 residues. The V gene's germline CDR1 is SGHDT and CDR2 YYEEEE. CDR3 amino acids: CASSLEIAGGPYNEQFF. In nucleotides, the CDR3 is TGTGCCAGCAGCTTGGAGATAGCGGGAGGGCCTTACAATGAGCAGTTCTTC.

The chain carries TRBV19 and TRBJ1-2; a possible D gene is TRBD1 (5 bases). CDR3 length: 15 residues. Trimming removed 5 bases from V and 3 bases from J, with 16 bases in between. Germline V CDR1 and CDR2: LNHDA, SQIVND (reference sequence). The CDR3 protein is CASSGSSGGDYGYTF. DNA for the CDR3: TGTGCCAGTAGTGGTTCAAGTGGGGGAGACTATGGCTACACCTTC.

The chain employs TRBV11-3 and TRBJ2-2; 9 bases line up with TRBD2. With 4 bases clipped from V and 6 bases from J, the junction kept 9 bases outside the gene matches. CDR3 size: 16 residues. Germline CDR1 reads SGHNT; CDR2 reads YENEEA. The CDR3 protein is CASSSWASGTAGELFF. The CDR3 coding sequence is TGTGCCAGCAGCTCGTGGGCTAGCGGGACGGCCGGGGAGCTGTTTTTT. The whole variable domain, filled in from reference TRBV11-3 and TRBJ2-2, reads EAGVVQSPRYKIIEKKQPVAFWCNPISGHNTLYWYLQNLGQGPELLIRYENEEAVDDSQLPKDRFSAERLKGVDSTLKIQPAELGDSAVYLCASSSWASGTAGELFFGEGSRLTVL.

The chain uses TRBV4-1 and TRBJ2-3, with TRBD2 matching over 9 bases. The CDR3 totals 15 residues. Germline-derived CDR1 and CDR2 are MGHRA and YSYEKL. V gave up 0 bases and J gave up 4 bases; unmatched junction bases: 2. DNA of the CDR3: TGCGCCAGCAGCCAAGAGAGACTAGCGGCAGATACGCAGTATTTT. This gives the protein CASSQERLAADTQYF.

The genes are TRBV7-9 and TRBJ1-1, with 7 bases aligning to TRBD1. The germline V gene has CDR1 SEHNR and CDR2 FQNEAQ (reference sequence). V shed 3 bases and J 6 bases; nucleotides not matched to a gene: 10. This CDR3 is 15 amino acids long. CDR3 region: CASSFLVTGNPEAFF. The CDR3 region has the DNA TGTGCCAGCAGCTTTCTCGTGACAGGGAATCCTGAAGCTTTCTTT.

V is TRBV7-9 and J is TRBJ2-5; D could derive from TRBD1 or TRBD2 (5 bases each). V lost 5 bases and J 1 base, leaving 14 bases between the germline ends. The germline gives CDR1 SEHNR, CDR2 FQNEAQ (reference sequence). The length of the CDR3 is 15 residues. This CDR3 is CASSTRDPSQETQYF. The CDR3 coding sequence is TGTGCCAGCAGCACTCGGGACCCGAGCCAAGAGACCCAGTACTTC.

The CDR3 sequence is CASSDLGSYEQYF. The CDR3 nucleotides read TGTGCCAGCAGTGATCTCGGCTCCTACGAGCAGTACTTC. This rearrangement joins TRBV2 to TRBJ2-7, with no clear D. The V end lost 3 bases, the J end lost 0 bases, and 6 bases lay between the germline ends. The germline V gene has CDR1 SNHLY and CDR2 FYNNEI. The CDR3 loop spans 13 amino acids.

This chain links TRBV6-5 with TRBJ2-2; tentatively, D is TRBD1 (6 bases). Trimming took off 6 bases at V and 6 bases at J, with 8 bases between the two ends. This CDR3 is built from 12 residues. Per germline, CDR1 MNHEY and CDR2 SVGAGI. The CDR3 DNA is TGTGCCAGCAGAGAGGGGGCCGGGGAGCTGTTTTTT. This codes for CASREGAGELFF.

V gene TRBV7-8 combines with J gene TRBJ2-7; D is possibly TRBD2 (6 bases). V lost 5 bases and J lost 6, with 23 bases in between. The length of the CDR3 is 16 residues. Germline CDR1 is SGHVS and CDR2 is FQNEAQ. This chain's CDR3 is CASSPAERRAMGEQYF. CDR3 nucleotides: TGTGCCAGCAGCCCCGCGGAGAGGAGGGCCATGGGCGAGCAGTACTTC.

The chain uses TRBV27 and TRBJ2-7; D is perhaps TRBD2 (6 bases). This CDR3 comprises 14 residues. V gave up 6 bases and J gave up 4 bases, with 16 bases separating them. Germline assignment: CDR1 MNHEY and CDR2 SMNVEV (reference sequence). This chain's CDR3 is CASSLEGRSYEQYF. For the CDR3, the DNA is TGTGCCAGCAGCTTGGAGGGTCGCTCATACGAGCAGTACTTC.

The chain has TRBV27 and TRBJ2-1; D possibly corresponds to TRBD2 (5 bases). The V end was cut by 2 bases, the J end by 5 bases, with 10 bases between. This CDR3 contains 14 residues. Germline V gene sequence: CDR1 MNHEY, CDR2 SMNVEV (reference sequence). CDR3 sequence (DNA): TGTGCCAGCAGTTTACCCGGGATTAACAATGAGCAGTTCTTC. Its protein is CASSLPGINNEQFF.